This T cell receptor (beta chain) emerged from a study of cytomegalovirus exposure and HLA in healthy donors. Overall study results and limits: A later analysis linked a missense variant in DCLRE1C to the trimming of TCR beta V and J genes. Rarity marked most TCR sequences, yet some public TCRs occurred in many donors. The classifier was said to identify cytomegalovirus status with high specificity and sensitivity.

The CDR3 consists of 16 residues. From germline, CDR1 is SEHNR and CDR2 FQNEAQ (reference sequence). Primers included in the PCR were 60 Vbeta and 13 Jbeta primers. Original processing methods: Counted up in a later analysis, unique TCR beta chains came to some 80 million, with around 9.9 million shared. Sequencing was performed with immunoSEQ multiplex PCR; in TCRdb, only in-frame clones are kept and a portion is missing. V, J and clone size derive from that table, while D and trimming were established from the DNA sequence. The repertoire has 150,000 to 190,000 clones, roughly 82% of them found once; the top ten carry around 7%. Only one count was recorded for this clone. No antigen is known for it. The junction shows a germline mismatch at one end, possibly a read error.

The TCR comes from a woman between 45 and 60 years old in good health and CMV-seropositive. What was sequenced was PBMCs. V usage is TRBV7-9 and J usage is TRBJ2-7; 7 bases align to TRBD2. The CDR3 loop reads CSSSSGGGSLLDWQYF. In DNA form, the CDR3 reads TGTTCCAGCAGCTCGGGGGGAGGGTCCCTTTTAGACTGGCAGTACTTC.